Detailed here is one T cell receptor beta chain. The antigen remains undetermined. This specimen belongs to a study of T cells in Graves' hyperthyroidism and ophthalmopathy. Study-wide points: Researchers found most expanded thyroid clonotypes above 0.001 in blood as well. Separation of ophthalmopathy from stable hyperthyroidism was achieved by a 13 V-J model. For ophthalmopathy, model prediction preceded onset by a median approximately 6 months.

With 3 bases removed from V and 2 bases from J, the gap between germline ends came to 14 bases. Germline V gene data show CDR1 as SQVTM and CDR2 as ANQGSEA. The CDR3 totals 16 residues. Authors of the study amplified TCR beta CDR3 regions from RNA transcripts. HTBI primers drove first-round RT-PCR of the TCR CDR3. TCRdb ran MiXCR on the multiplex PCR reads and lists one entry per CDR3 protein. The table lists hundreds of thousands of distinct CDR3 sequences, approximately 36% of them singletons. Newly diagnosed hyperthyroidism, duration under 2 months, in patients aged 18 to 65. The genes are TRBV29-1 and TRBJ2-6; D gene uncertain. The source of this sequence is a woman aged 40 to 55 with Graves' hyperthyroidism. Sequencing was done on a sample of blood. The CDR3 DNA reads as TGCAGCGTTGACGACGGAAGAGTGGCTGGGGCCAACGTCCTGACTTTC. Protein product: CSVDDGRVAGANVLTF.